This T cell receptor beta chain stems from a study of post-analysis software for immune sequencing data. Findings of the study overall: Patients carried five TRBV segments more frequently than controls did, and TRBV5-6, TRBV5-1 and TRBV20-1 were among them.

Every TCR beta cDNA library bore unique molecular identifiers. One entry per CDR3 protein, called by TCRdb with MiXCR from the PCR reads. Here the sample spans about 200,000 distinct CDR3 sequences, approximately 29% being singletons. A few counts support this clonotype. Its matching antigen is unknown. CDR1 SGHRS and CDR2 YFSETQ come from the germline V gene. This CDR3 is 17 amino acids long. V dropped 0 bases and J dropped 2; count of bases not matched to a gene: 7. The clonotype comes from a girl under 18 with multiple sclerosis. The V gene is TRBV5-1, the J gene TRBJ1-5, with 8 bases that match TRBD1. The sample was blood. The CDR3 region has the DNA TGCGCCAGCAGCTTGGATCCCCTGGGACAGGGCAATCAGCCCCAGCATTTT. Encoded protein: CASSLDPLGQGNQPQHF.